Listed below are T cell receptor beta chains from one sample, sequenced in a study of graft-versus-host responses after intestinal transplantation. Antigens of these TCRs are unknown. The assay was immunoSEQ multiplex PCR, and TCRdb's table has in-frame clones only and misses some. This table has 90,000 to 120,000 clones, about nine tenths appearing once. The specimen was unstimulated CD4+ T cells sorted from spleen or lymph node cells, collected before transplant. These receptors all stem from a human donor who was the organ donor for an intestinal transplant. Both conserved end residues are part of each CDR3. D genes are given only for firm matches.

TRBV2,13,NA,CATTDGRTYEQYF
TRBV6-1,14,TRBD1,CASGRTGKNTEAFF
TRBV5-1,14,NA,CASSLDTGRLEQYF
TRBV18,15,NA,CASSQGGDGLYEQYF
TRBV20-1,11,NA,CSASLINEQFF
TRBV7-3,16,TRBD2,CASSLQVPSGGDEQYF
TRBV6-5,14,NA,CASTHRTERTEAFF
TRBV6-6,14,TRBD1,CASSQTGQTRGYTF
TRBV11-3,14,TRBD2,CASSRAGRTDTQYF
TRBV12-5,16,TRBD2,CASGLGLAGGRLEQFF
TRBV5-1,12,NA,CASSLAADTQYF
TRBV9,14,NA,CASSVGFLQETQYF
TRBV2,13,NA,CASSGQGTDTQYF